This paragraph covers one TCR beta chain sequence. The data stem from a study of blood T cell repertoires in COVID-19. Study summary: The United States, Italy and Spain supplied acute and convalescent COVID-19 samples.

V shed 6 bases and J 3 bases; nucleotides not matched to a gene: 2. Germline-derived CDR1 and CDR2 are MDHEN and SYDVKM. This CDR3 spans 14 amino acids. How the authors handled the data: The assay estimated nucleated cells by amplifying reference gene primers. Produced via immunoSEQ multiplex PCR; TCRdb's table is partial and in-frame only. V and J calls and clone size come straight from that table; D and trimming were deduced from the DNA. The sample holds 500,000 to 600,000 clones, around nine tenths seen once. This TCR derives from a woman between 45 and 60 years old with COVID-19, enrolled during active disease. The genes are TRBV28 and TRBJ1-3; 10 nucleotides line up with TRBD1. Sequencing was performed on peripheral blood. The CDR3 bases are TGTGCCAGCAGGACAGGGGGCGTTGGAAACACCATATATTTT. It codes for CASRTGGVGNTIYF. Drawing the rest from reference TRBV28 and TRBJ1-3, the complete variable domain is DVKVTQSSRYLVKRTGEKVFLECVQDMDHENMFWYRQDPGLGLRLIYFSYDVKMKEKGDIPEGYSVSREKKERFSLILESASTNQTSMYLCASRTGGVGNTIYFGEGSWLTVV.